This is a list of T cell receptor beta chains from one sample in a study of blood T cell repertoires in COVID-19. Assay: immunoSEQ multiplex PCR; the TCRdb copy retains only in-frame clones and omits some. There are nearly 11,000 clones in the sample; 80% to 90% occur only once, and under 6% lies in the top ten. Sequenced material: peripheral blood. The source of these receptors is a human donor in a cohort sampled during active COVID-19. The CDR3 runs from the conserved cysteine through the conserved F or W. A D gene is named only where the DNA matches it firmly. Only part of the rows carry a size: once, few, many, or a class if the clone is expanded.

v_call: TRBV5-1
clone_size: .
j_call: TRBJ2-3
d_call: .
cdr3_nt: TGCGCCAGCAGCGCGGAGGGCAGGGAGAGCACAGATACGCAGTATTTT
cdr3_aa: CASSAEGRESTDTQYF

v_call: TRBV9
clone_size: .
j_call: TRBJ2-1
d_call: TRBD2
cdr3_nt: TGTGCCAGCAGCAGACTTAGCGGGAGCTCCTACAATGAGCAGTTCTTC
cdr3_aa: CASSRLSGSSYNEQFF

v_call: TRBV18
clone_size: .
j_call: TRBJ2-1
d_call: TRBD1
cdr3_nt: TGTGCCAGCTCAACAGGGGCAGGGATCAATGAGCAGTTCTTC
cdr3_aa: CASSTGAGINEQFF

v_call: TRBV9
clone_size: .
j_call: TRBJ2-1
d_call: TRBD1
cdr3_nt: TGTGCCAGCAGCTCGGGACAGAAAGTCTACAATGAGCAGTTCTTC
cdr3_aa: CASSSGQKVYNEQFF

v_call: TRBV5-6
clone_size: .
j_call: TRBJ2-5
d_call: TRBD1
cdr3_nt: TGTGCCGCAAAGAAGGGGGCTTCGGCAGAGACCCAGTACTTC
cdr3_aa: CAAKKGASAETQYF

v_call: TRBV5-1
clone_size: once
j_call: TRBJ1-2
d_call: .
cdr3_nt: TGCGCCAGCAGCTTATCCCCACCCAGCTATGGCTACACCTTC
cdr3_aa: CASSLSPPSYGYTF

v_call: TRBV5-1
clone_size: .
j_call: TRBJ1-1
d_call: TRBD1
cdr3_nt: TGCGCCAGCAGCTCAGGGGACAGGGCGAACACTGAAGCTTTCTTT
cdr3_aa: CASSSGDRANTEAFF

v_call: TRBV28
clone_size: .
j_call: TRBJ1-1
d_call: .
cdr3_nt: TGTGCCAGCAGCTCAGCGGGCACTGAAGCTTTCTTT
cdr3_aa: CASSSAGTEAFF

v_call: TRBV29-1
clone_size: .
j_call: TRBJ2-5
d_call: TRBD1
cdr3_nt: TGCAGCGTGAAGGACAGGGGGCGGCAAGAGACCCAGTACTTC
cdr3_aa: CSVKDRGRQETQYF

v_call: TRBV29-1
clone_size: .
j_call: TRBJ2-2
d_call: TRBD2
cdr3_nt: TGCAGCGTTGAGGTCTATGGCGGGAGCTTCGGCACCGGGGAGCTGTTTTTT
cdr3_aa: CSVEVYGGSFGTGELFF

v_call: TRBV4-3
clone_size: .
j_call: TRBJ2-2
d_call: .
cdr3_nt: TGCGCCAGCAGCCTAATCAGGGGAAGTGGGGCCGGGGAGCTGTTTTTT
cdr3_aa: CASSLIRGSGAGELFF

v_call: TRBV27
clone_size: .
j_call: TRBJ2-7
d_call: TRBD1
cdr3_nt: TGTGCCAGCAGGAGACAGGGACCTTCTCAGAGCTCCTACGAGCAGTACTTC
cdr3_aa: CASRRQGPSQSSYEQYF

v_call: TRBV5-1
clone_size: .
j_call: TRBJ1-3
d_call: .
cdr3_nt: TGCGCCAGCAGCTTAGCAGCTAGCTCTGGAAACACCATATATTTT
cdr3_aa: CASSLAASSGNTIYF

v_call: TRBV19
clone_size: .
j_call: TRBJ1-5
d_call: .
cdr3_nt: TGTGCCAGTAGTATGGGTGGGGCAGGTCTTAATCAGCCCCAGCATTTT
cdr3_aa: CASSMGGAGLNQPQHF

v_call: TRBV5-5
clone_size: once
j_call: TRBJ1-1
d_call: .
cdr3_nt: TGTGCCAGCAGGCCCCGAAGAGGACATCTGAACACTGAAGCTTTCTTT
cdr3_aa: CASRPRRGHLNTEAFF

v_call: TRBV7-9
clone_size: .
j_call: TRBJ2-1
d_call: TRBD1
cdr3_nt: TGTGCCAGCAGCTCCCGGGACAGGAGAGGTGGTGAGCAGTTCTTC
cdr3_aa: CASSSRDRRGGEQFF

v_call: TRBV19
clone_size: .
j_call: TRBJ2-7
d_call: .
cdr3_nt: TGTGCCAGTGGGCGGGGCACCTCCTACGAGCAGTACTTC
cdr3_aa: CASGRGTSYEQYF

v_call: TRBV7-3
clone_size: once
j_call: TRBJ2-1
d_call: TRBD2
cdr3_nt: TGTGCCAGCAGCTTAGCGGGAGGGGGTGGTGAGCAGTTCTTC
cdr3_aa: CASSLAGGGGEQFF

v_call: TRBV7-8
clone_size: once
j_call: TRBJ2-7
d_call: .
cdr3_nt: TGTGCCAGCAGCACCCCTCCACAGGGTATAATGTACTTC
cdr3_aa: CASSTPPQGIMYF

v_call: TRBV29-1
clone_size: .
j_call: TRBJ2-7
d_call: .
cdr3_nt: TGCAGCGTTTTGGACTCCAATCCCGAGCAGTACTTC
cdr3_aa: CSVLDSNPEQYF

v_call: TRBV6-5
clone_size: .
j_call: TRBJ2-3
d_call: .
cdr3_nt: TGTGCCAGCAGTAGACGGGAGTTCACAGATACGCAGTATTTT
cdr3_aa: CASSRREFTDTQYF

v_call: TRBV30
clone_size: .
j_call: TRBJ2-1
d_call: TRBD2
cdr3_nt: TGTGCCTGGAGTGTTTTAATAGCGGGAGGGGGTGAGCAGTTCTTC
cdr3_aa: CAWSVLIAGGGEQFF

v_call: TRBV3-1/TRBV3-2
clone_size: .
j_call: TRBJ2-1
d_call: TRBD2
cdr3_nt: TGTGCCAGCACCCAGGGACTATCCTCCTACAATGAGCAGTTCTTC
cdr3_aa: CASTQGLSSYNEQFF

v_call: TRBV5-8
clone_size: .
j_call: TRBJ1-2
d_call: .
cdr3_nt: TGTGCCAGCAGCTTGGGAACCGAGGGGGTCGGCGGCTACACCTTC
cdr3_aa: CASSLGTEGVGGYTF

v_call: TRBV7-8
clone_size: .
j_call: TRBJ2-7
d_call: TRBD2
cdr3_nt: TGTGCCAGCAGCACCCGACTAGCGGGAGAGCAGTACTTC
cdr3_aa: CASSTRLAGEQYF

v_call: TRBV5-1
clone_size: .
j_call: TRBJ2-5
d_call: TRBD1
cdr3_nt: TGCGCCAGCAGTGGGACAGGGTGGCAGGATGGAGAGACCCAGTACTTC
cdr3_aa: CASSGTGWQDGETQYF

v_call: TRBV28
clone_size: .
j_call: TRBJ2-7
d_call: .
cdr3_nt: TGTGCCAGCAGTTCTCAGGGAGGGCAGTACTTC
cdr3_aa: CASSSQGGQYF

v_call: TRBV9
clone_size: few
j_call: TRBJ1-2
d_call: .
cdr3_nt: TGTGCCACCCTTCCGGGTACCTATGGCTACACCTTC
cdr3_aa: CATLPGTYGYTF

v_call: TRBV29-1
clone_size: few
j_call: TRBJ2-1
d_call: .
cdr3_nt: TGCAGCGTTGTCGGGACAACCTCCTACAATGAGCAGTTCTTC
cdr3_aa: CSVVGTTSYNEQFF

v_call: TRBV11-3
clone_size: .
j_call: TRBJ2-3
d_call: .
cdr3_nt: TGTGCCAGCAGCTACGGGACTCTACCAAATACGCAGTATTTT
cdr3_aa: CASSYGTLPNTQYF

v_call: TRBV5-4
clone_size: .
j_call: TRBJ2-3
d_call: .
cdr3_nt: TGTGCCAGCAGCTCCCCGGGACTCATGATCACAGATACGCAGTATTTT
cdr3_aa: CASSSPGLMITDTQYF

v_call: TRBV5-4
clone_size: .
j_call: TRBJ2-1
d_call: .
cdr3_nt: TGTGCCAGCAGCTTGGAGGGGGGGCCTATCTGGGAGCAGTTCTTC
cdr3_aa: CASSLEGGPIWEQFF

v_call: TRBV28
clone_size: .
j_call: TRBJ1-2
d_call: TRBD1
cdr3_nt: TGTGCCAGCAGTGCCGCCTTCGGGACAGGGGAAAGCAACAACTATGGCTACACCTTC
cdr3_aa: CASSAAFGTGESNNYGYTF

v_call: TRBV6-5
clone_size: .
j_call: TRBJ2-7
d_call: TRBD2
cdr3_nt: TGTGCCAGCAGTTACGGCGGGAGAAACTACGAGCAGTACTTC
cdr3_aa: CASSYGGRNYEQYF

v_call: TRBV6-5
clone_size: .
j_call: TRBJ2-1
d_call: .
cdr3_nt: TGTGCCAGCAGTTTTAGCGACTACAATGAGCAGTTCTTC
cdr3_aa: CASSFSDYNEQFF

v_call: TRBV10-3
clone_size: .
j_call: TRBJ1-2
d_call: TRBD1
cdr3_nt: TGTGCCATCAGTGTGACAGGGGAGGATGGCTACACCTTC
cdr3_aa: CAISVTGEDGYTF

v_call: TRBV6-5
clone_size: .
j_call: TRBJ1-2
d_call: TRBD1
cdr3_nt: TGTGCCAGCAGTTACTCGTCGACAGGGTGGTATGGCTACACCTTC
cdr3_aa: CASSYSSTGWYGYTF

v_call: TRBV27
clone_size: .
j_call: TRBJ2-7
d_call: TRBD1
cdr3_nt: TGTGCCAGCAGTTCAAGGGACAGATCCCTAGACGAGCAGTACTTC
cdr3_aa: CASSSRDRSLDEQYF

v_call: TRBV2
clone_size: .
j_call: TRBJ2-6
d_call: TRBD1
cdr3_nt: TGTGCCAGCAGTGACGGGACAGTTTCCTCTGGGGCCAACGTCCTGACTTTC
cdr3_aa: CASSDGTVSSGANVLTF

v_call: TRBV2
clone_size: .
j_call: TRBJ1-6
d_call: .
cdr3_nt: TGTGCCAGCAGTGGAGCAGGGGTGCCCTATAATTCACCCCTCCACTTT
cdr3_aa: CASSGAGVPYNSPLHF

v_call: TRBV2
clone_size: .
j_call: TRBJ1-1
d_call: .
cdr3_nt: TGTGCCAGCAGTGACAGGCCGAACACTGAAGCTTTCTTT
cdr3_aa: CASSDRPNTEAFF

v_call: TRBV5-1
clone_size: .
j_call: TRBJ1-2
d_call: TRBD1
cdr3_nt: TGCGCCAGCAGCTTGGAGGGCGGACAGGGGAGCTCTGGCTACACCTTC
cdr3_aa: CASSLEGGQGSSGYTF

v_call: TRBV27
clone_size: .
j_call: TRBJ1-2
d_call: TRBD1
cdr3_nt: TGTGCCACCTCACCACAGGGGGTTGCTGGCTACACCTTC
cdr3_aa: CATSPQGVAGYTF

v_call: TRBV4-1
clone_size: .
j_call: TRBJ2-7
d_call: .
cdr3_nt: TGCGCCAGCAGCCAATCAGGACTGGCCCTCGGCGAGCAGTACTTC
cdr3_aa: CASSQSGLALGEQYF

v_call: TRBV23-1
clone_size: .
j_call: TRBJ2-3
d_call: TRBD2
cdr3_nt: TGCGCCAGCAATCTAAAGGGGTGGGGACTAGTCTCTACGCAGTATTTT
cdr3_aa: CASNLKGWGLVSTQYF

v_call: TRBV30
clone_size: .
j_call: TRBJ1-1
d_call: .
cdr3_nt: TGTGCCTGGAAGGCCGGACAGATAACGAACACTGAAGCTTTCTTT
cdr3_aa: CAWKAGQITNTEAFF

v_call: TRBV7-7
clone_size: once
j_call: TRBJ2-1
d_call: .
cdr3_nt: TGTGCCAGCAGCGCCTGGCCGGAGGGGGGGAATGAGCAGTTCTTC
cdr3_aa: CASSAWPEGGNEQFF

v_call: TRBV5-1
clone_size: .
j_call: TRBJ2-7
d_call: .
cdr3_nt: TGCGCCAGCAGCTTTAGCGGAGGCTCCTACGAGCAGTACTTC
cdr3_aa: CASSFSGGSYEQYF

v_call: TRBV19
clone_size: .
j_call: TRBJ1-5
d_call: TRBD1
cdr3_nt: TGTGCCAGTAGTATTGGCTACAGGGGGGATAGCAATCAGCCCCAGCATTTT
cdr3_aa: CASSIGYRGDSNQPQHF

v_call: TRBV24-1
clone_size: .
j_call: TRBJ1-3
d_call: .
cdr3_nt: TGTGCCACCAGTGATTCTCCTGGAAACACCATATATTTT
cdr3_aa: CATSDSPGNTIYF

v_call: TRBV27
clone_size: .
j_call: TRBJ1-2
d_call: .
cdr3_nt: TGTGCCAGCAGCTCATATACCGACAGGCTGAGTTATGGCTACACCTTC
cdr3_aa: CASSSYTDRLSYGYTF

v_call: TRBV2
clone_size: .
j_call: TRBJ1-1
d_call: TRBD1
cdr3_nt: TGTGCCAGCAGACGGACAGGGGTGGGGACTGAAGCTTTCTTT
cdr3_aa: CASRRTGVGTEAFF

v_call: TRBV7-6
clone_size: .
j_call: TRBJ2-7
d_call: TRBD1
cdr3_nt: TGTGCCAGCAGCTTAGAGGGGGCCCGCGAGCAGTACTTC
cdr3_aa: CASSLEGAREQYF

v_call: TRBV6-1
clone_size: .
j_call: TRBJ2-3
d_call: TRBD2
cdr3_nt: TGTGCCAGCAGTGAAGCGCTTCGAGGAGGCGGGAGGCGGACAGATACGCAGTATTTT
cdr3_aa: CASSEALRGGGRRTDTQYF

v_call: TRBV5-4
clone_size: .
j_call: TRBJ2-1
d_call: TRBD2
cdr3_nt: TGTGCCAGCAGCTCCGGACTAGCGGGAGGTAGTAATGAGCAGTTCTTC
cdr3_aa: CASSSGLAGGSNEQFF

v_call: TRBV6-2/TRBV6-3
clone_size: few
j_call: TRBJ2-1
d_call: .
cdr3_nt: TGTGCCAGCAGTTACTTGAGTCAAGACAAGCTAAGGCACAATGAGCAGTTCTTC
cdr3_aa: CASSYLSQDKLRHNEQFF

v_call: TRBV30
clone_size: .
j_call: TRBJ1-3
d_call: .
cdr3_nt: TGTGCCTGGAGTGTGAGAGCAGCGGGACATTTTGGAAACACCATATATTTT
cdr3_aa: CAWSVRAAGHFGNTIYF

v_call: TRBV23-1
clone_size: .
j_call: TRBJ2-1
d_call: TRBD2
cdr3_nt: TGCGCCAGCAGTCACCCCACTAGCGGGAGTGGCAATGAGCAGTTCTTC
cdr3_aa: CASSHPTSGSGNEQFF

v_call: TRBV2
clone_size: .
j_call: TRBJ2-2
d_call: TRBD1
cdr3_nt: TGTGCCTCAAAAAGGGGGCACACCGGGGAGCTGTTTTTT
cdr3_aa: CASKRGHTGELFF